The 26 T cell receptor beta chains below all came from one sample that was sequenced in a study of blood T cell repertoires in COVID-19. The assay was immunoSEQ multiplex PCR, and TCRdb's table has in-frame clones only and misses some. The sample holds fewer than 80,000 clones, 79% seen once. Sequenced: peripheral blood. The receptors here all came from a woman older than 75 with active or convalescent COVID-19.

CDR3 bases: TGTGCTTCGGGGCGGGGGAGATACAATGAGCAGTTCTTC. Its protein product is CASGRGRYNEQFF. The chain has TRBV6-5 and TRBJ2-1, with 7 bases matching TRBD2. The CDR3 has 13 amino acids. Germline V gene lookup returns CDR1 MNHEY and CDR2 SVGAGI.

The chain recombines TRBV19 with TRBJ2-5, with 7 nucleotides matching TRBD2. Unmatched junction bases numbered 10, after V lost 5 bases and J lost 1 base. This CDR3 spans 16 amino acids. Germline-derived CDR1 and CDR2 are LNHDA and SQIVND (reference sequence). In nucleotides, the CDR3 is TGTGCCAGTAGTGAATGGATATCTAGCGGCCAAGAGACCCAGTACTTC. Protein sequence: CASSEWISSGQETQYF.

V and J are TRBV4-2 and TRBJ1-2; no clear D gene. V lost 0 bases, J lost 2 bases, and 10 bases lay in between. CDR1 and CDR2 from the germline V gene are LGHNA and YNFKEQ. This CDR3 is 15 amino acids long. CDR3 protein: CASSQDIGPNYGYTF. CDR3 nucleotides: TGTGCCAGCAGCCAAGATATCGGTCCCAACTATGGCTACACCTTC.

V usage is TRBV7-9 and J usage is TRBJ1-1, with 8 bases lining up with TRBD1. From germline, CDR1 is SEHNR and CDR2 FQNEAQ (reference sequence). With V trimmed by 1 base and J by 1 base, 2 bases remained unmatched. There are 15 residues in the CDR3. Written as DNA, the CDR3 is TGTGCCAGCAGCTTAGGACAGGGGAAGAACACTGAAGCTTTCTTT. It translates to CASSLGQGKNTEAFF.

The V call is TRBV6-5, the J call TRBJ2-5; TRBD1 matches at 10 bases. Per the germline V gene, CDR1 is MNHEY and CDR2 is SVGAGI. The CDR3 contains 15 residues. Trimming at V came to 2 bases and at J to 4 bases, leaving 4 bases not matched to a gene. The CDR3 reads CASSYRQGAGETQYF. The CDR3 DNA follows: TGTGCCAGCAGTTACAGACAGGGGGCTGGAGAGACCCAGTACTTC.

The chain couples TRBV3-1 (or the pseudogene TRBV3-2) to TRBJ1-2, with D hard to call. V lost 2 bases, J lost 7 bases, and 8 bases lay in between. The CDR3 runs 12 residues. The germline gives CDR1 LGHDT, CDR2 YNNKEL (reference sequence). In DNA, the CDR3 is TGTGCCAGCAGCCAATTGAGGGCTGGCTACACCTTC. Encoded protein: CASSQLRAGYTF.

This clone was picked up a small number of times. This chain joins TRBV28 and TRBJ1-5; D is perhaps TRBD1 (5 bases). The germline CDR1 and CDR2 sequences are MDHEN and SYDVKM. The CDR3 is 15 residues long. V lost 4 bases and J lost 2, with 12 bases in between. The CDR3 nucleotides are TGTGCCAGCAGTTCAGGGTTTTTCGGCAATCAGCCCCAGCATTTT. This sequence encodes CASSSGFFGNQPQHF.

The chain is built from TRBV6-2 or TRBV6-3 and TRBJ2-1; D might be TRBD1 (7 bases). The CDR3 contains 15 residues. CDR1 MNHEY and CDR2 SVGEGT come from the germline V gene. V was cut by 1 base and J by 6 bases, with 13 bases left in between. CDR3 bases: TGTGCCAGCAGTTACTGGAGGGGGCCGGGCAATGAGCAGTTCTTC. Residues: CASSYWRGPGNEQFF.

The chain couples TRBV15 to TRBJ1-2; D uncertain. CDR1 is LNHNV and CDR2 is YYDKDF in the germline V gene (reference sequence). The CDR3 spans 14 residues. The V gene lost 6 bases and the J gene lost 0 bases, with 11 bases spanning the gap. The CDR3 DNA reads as TGTGCCACCAGTGTCTCACTAGCTAACTATGGCTACACCTTC. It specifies CATSVSLANYGYTF.

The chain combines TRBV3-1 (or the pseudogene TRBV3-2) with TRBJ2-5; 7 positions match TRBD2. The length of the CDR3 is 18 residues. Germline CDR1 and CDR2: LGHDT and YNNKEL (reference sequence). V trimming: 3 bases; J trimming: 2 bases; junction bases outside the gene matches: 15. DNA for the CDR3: TGTGCCAGCAGCCATTGGGACTACCGTGAGGTCGCTCAAGAGACCCAGTACTTC. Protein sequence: CASSHWDYREVAQETQYF.

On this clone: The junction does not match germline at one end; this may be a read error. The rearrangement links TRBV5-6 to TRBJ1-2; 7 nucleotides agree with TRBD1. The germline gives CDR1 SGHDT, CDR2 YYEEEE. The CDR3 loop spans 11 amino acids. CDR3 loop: CASSFQGTDNF. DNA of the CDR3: TGTGCCAGCAGCTTTCAGGGGACAGACAACTTC.

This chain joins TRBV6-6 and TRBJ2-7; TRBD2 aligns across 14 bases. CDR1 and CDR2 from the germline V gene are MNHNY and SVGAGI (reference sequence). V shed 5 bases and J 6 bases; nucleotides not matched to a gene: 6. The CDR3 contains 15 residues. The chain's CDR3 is CASSGEGTSGSEQYF. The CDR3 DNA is TGTGCCAGCAGTGGGGAAGGGACTAGCGGGAGCGAGCAGTACTTC.

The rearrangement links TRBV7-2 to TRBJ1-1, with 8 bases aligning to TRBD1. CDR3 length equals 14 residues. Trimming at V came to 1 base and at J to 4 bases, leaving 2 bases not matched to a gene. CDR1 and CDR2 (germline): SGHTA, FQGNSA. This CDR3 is CASSLGQGATEAFF. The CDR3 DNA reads TGTGCCAGCAGCTTAGGTCAGGGGGCCACTGAAGCTTTCTTT.

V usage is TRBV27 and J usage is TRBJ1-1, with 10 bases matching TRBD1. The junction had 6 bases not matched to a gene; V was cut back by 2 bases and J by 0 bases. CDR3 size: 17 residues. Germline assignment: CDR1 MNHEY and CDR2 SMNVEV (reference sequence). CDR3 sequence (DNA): TGTGCCAGCAGTTTACTCCCGGGACAGGGGATGAACACTGAAGCTTTCTTT. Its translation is CASSLLPGQGMNTEAFF.

The CDR3 DNA reads TGTGCCAGTCGCATTCAGGGCGGCGACTATGGCTACACCTTC. Its protein is CASRIQGGDYGYTF. The J gene is TRBJ1-2, the V gene TRBV19, with a possible D match to TRBD1 (5 bases). Germline assignment: CDR1 LNHDA and CDR2 SQIVND (reference sequence). This CDR3 spans 14 amino acids. V gave up 8 bases and J gave up 3 bases, with 16 bases separating them. The full variable domain, completed using reference TRBV19 and TRBJ1-2, is DGGITQSPKYLFRKEGQNVTLSCEQNLNHDAMYWYRQDPGQGLRLIYYSQIVNDFQKGDIAEGYSVSREKKESFPLTVTSAQKNPTAFYLCASRIQGGDYGYTFGSGTRLTVV.

The chain's CDR3 is CASSFSILPGYDTQYF. Written as DNA, the CDR3 is TGTGCCAGCAGCTTTTCTATTCTACCAGGGTATGATACGCAGTATTTT. J is TRBJ2-3 and V is TRBV5-6; possible D gene TRBD1, 5 bases. Trimming removed 2 bases from V and 6 bases from J, with 19 bases in between. The CDR3 length is 16 residues. The germline V gene has CDR1 SGHDT and CDR2 YYEEEE. Full variable domain (missing parts from reference TRBV5-6 and TRBJ2-3): DAGVTQSPTHLIKTRGQQVTLRCSPKSGHDTVSWYQQALGQGPQFIFQYYEEEERQRGNFPDRFSGHQFPNYSSELNVNALLLGDSALYLCASSFSILPGYDTQYFGPGTRLTVL.

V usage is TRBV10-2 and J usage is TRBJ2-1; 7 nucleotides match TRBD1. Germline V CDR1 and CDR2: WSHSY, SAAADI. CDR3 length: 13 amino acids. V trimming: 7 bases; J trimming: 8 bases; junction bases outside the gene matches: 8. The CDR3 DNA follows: TGCGCCAGCACCAAGAGCAGGGGGTATGAGCAGTTCTTC. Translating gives CASTKSRGYEQFF.

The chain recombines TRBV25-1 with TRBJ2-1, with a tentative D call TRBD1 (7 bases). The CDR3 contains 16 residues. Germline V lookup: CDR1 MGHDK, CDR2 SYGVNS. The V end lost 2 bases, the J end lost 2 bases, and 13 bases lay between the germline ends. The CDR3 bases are TGTGCCAGCAGTGAAAGGAGGGGGCCTACCTACAATGAGCAGTTCTTC. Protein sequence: CASSERRGPTYNEQFF. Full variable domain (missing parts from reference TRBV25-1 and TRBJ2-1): EADIYQTPRYLVIGTGKKITLECSQTMGHDKMYWYQQDPGMELHLIHYSYGVNSTEKGDLSSESTVSRIRTEHFPLTLESARPSHTSQYLCASSERRGPTYNEQFFGPGTRLTVL.

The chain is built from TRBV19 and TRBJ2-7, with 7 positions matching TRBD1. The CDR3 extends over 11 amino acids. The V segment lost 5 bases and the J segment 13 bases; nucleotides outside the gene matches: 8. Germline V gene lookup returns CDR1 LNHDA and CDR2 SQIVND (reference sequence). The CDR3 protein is CASSYRGQLYF. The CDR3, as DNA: TGTGCCAGTAGTTACAGGGGCCAACTTTACTTC.

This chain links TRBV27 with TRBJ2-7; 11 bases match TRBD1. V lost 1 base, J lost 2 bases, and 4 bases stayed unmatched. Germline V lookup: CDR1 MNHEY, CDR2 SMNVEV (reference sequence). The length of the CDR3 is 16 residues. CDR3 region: CASSLWGQGGAYEQYF. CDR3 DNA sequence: TGTGCCAGCAGTTTATGGGGACAGGGGGGAGCCTACGAGCAGTACTTC.

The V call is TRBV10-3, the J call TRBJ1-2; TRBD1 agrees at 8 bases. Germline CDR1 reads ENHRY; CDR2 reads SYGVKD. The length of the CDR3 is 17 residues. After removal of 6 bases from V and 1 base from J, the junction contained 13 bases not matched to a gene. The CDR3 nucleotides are TGTGCCATCAGCGCCCGGAAGGGACAGGTTCTTAACTATGGCTACACCTTC. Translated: CAISARKGQVLNYGYTF.

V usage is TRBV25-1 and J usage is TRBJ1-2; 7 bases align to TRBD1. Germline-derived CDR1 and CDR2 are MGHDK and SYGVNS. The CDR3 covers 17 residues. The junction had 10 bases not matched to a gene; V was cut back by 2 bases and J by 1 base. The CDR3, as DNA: TGTGCCAGCAGTGAAAGTTACGCGACAGGGAATAACTATGGCTACACCTTC. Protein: CASSESYATGNNYGYTF.

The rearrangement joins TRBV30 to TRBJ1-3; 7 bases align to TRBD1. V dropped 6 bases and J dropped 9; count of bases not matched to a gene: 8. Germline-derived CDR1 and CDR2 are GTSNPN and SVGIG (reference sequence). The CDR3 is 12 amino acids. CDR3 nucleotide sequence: TGTGCCTGTAGGACAGGACGGGTCACCATATATTTT. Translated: CACRTGRVTIYF.

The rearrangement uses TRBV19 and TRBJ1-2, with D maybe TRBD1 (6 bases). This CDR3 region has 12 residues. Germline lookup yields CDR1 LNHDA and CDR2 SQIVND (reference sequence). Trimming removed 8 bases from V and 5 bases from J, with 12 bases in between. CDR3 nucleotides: TGTGCCAGTGCGGACAGTCTTTATGGCTACACCTTC. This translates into CASADSLYGYTF.

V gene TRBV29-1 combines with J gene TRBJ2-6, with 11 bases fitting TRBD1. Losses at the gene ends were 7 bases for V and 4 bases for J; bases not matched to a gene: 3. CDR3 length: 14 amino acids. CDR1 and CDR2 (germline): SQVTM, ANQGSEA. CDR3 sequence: CSAGQGAGANVLTF. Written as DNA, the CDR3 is TGCAGCGCTGGACAGGGGGCGGGGGCCAACGTCCTGACTTTC. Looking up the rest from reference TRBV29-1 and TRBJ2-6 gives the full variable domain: SAVISQKPSRDICQRGTSLTIQCQVDSQVTMMFWYRQQPGQSLTLIATANQGSEATYESGFVIDKFPISRPNLTFSTLTVSNMSPEDSSIYLCSAGQGAGANVLTFGAGSRLTVL.

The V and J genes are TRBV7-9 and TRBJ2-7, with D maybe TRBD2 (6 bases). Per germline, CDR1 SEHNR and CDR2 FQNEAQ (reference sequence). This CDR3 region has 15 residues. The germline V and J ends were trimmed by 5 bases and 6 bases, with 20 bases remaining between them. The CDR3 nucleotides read TGTGCCAGCAGCCCCTTTGGGCCAGCGGGCTTCGAGCAGTACTTC. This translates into CASSPFGPAGFEQYF. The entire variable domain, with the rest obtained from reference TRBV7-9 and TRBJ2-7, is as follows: DTGVSQNPRHKITKRGQNVTFRCDPISEHNRLYWYRQTLGQGPEFLTYFQNEAQLEKSRLLSDRFSAERPKGSFSTLEIQRTEQGDSAMYLCASSPFGPAGFEQYFGPGTRLTVT.